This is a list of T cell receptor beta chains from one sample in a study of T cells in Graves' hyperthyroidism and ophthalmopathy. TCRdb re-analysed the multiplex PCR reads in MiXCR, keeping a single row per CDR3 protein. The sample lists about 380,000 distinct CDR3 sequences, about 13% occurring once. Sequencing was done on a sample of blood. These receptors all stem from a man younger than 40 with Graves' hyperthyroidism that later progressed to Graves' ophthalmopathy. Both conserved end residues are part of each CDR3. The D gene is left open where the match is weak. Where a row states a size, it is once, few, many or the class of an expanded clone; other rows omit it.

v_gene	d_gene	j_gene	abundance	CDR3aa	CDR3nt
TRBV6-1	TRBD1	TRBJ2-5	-	CASSRKTGGGWETQYF	TGTGCCAGCAGTCGGAAGACAGGGGGCGGGTGGGAGACCCAGTACTTC
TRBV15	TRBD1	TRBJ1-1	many	CATSRAGGSGTEAFF	TGTGCCACCAGCAGGGCAGGGGGCTCCGGCACTGAAGCTTTCTTT
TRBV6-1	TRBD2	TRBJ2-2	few	CASRATSGGATGELFF	TGTGCCAGCAGAGCTACTAGCGGGGGGGCTACCGGGGAGCTGTTTTTT
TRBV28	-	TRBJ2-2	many	CASSFRGTTNTGELFF	TGTGCCAGCAGTTTTAGGGGGACAACGAACACCGGGGAGCTGTTTTTT
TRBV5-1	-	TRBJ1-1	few	CASSSWTETEAFF	TGCGCCAGCAGCTCCTGGACAGAGACTGAAGCTTTCTTT
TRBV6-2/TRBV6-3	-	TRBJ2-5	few	CASSWSETQYF	TGTGCCAGCAGTTGGTCGGAGACCCAGTACTTC
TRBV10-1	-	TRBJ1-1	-	CASSSQGRSEAFF	TGCGCCAGCAGTAGCCAGGGGCGGTCTGAAGCTTTCTTT
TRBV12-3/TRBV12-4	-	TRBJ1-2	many	CASSLGKLGSYTF	TGTGCCAGCAGTTTAGGGAAATTGGGCAGCTACACCTTC
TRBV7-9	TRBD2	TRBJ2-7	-	CASSMTRERMSSYEQYF	TGTGCCAGCAGCATGACGCGGGAGCGGATGAGCTCCTACGAGCAGTACTTC
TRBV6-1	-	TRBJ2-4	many	CASSVNVDIQYF	TGTGCCAGCAGTGTGAATGTAGACATTCAGTACTTC
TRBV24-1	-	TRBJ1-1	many	CATSNQGLTEAFF	TGTGCCACCAGTAATCAGGGGCTCACTGAAGCTTTCTTT
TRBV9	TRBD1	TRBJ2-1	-	CASSSGQGAAEQFF	TGTGCCAGCAGCTCCGGACAGGGGGCGGCTGAGCAGTTCTTC
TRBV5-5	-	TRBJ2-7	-	CASSLRLERASEQYF	TGTGCCAGCAGCTTGCGTCTGGAAAGGGCGTCCGAGCAGTACTTC
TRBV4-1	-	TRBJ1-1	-	CASSLALMVGQGSTEAFF	TGCGCCAGCAGCCTAGCCCTAATGGTCGGGCAGGGGAGCACTGAAGCTTTCTTT
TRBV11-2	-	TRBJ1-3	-	CASSLDGFYSGNTIYF	TGTGCCAGCAGCTTAGATGGGTTCTACTCTGGAAACACCATATATTTT
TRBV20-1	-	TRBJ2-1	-	CSAREDLARVNYNEQFF	TGCAGTGCTAGAGAGGACCTAGCCAGGGTGAACTACAATGAGCAGTTCTTC
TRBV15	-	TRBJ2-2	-	CATSRDQGSGELFF	TGTGCCACCAGCAGAGACCAGGGATCTGGGGAGCTGTTTTTT
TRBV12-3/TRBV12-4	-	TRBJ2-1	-	CASSYPGVAVNEQFF	TGTGCCAGCAGCTATCCAGGAGTAGCGGTCAATGAGCAGTTCTTC
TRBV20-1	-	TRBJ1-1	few	CSAEAGRMNTEAFF	TGCAGTGCGGAAGCGGGACGGATGAACACTGAAGCTTTCTTT
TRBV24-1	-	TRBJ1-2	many	CATSDPTGRRGYTF	TGTGCCACCAGTGACCCCACAGGCCGGCGTGGCTACACCTTC
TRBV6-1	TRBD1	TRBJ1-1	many	CASRRTGGADTEAFF	TGTGCCAGCAGAAGGACAGGGGGCGCCGACACTGAAGCTTTCTTT
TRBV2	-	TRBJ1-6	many	CASSERAANSPLHF	TGTGCCAGCAGTGAAAGGGCAGCTAATTCACCCCTCCACTTT
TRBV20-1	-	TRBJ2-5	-	CSAGADLDSQETQYF	TGCAGTGCCGGCGCCGATTTGGACAGCCAAGAGACCCAGTACTTC
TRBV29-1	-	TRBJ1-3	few	CSVWGTGNTIYF	TGCAGCGTGTGGGGGACTGGAAACACCATATATTTT
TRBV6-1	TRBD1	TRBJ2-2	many	CASSPQSGTAIPGELFF	TGTGCCAGCAGTCCCCAGTCCGGGACAGCGATCCCCGGGGAGCTGTTTTTT
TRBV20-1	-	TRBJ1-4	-	CSARDTTGLNEKLFF	TGCAGTGCTAGAGATACAACAGGCCTCAATGAAAAACTGTTTTTT
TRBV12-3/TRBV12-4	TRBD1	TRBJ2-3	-	CASSDRVWDTQYF	TGTGCCAGCAGTGACAGGGTTTGGGATACGCAGTATTTT
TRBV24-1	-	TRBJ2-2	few	CATSDPGTLTGELFF	TGTGCCACCAGTGATCCCGGGACACTCACCGGGGAGCTGTTTTTT
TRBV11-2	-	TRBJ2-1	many	CASSSFGRGPEYNEQFF	TGTGCCAGCAGCTCGTTCGGGCGGGGACCCGAATACAATGAGCAGTTCTTC
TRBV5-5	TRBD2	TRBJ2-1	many	CASSLARGLAYNEQFF	TGTGCCAGCAGCTTGGCGAGGGGACTAGCCTACAATGAGCAGTTCTTC
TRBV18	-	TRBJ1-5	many	CASSPGPRNQPQHF	TGTGCCAGCTCACCCGGACCGCGTAATCAGCCCCAGCATTTT
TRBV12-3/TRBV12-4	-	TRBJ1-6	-	CASSLAPVIGRSYNSPLHF	TGTGCCAGCAGTTTAGCCCCGGTGATTGGGAGGTCCTATAATTCACCCCTCCACTTT
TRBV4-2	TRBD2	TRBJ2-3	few	CASSQGLAGGPVYPDTQYF	TGTGCCAGCAGCCAAGGGCTAGCGGGGGGGCCTGTGTATCCAGATACGCAGTATTTT
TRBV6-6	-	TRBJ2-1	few	CASSYSGASSYNEQFF	TGTGCCAGCAGTTACTCTGGGGCAAGCTCCTACAATGAGCAGTTCTTC
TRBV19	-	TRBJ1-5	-	CASSITAMDNQPQHF	TGTGCCAGTAGTATAACGGCAATGGACAATCAGCCCCAGCATTTT
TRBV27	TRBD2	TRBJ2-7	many	CASSWGSGGSSYEQYF	TGTGCCAGCAGTTGGGGGAGCGGGGGGAGCTCCTACGAGCAGTACTTC
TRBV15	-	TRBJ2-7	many	CATSREAGPNYEQYF	TGTGCCACCAGCAGAGAGGCAGGACCTAACTACGAGCAGTACTTC
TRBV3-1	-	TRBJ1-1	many	CASLGPDTEAFF	TGTGCCAGCCTTGGTCCTGACACTGAAGCTTTCTTT
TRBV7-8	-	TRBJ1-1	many	CASSLNRWMDTEAFF	TGTGCCAGCAGCTTAAATAGGTGGATGGACACTGAAGCTTTCTTT
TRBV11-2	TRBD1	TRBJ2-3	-	CASSSGQGFYTDTQYF	TGTGCCAGCAGCTCGGGACAGGGGTTTTACACAGATACGCAGTATTTT
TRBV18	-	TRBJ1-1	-	CASSPRELGEAFF	TGTGCCAGCTCACCAAGGGAGTTAGGTGAAGCTTTCTTT
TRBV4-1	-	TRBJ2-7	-	CASSQDALFRGLLNEQYF	TGCGCCAGCAGCCAAGATGCCCTATTTAGAGGGCTCCTCAACGAGCAGTACTTC
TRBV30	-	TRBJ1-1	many	CAWSPVGTEAFF	TGTGCCTGGAGTCCCGTCGGCACTGAAGCTTTCTTT
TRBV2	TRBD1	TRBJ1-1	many	CASSSTGDEAFF	TGTGCCAGCAGCAGTACAGGGGATGAAGCTTTCTTT
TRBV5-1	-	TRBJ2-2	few	CASSWEGANTGELFF	TGCGCCAGCAGCTGGGAGGGGGCGAACACCGGGGAGCTGTTTTTT
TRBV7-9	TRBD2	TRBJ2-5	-	CASSGSGGASETQYF	TGTGCCAGCAGCGGAAGCGGGGGGGCCTCCGAGACCCAGTACTTC
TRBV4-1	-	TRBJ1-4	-	CASSQLTGDEKLFF	TGCGCCAGCAGTCAACTTACAGGAGATGAAAAACTGTTTTTT
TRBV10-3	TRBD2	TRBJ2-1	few	CATSVGLASTMEQFF	TGTGCCACCAGTGTGGGACTAGCGTCTACAATGGAGCAGTTCTTC
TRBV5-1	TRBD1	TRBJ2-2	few	CASSPGQGRIVAGELFF	TGCGCCAGCAGCCCGGGACAGGGAAGGATTGTGGCCGGGGAGCTGTTTTTT
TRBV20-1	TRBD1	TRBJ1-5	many	CSASTGVQSPNQPQHF	TGCAGTGCTTCAACAGGGGTCCAAAGCCCTAATCAGCCCCAGCATTTT
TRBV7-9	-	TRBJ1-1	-	CASSPKTVIEAFF	TGTGCCAGCAGCCCAAAGACTGTAATTGAAGCTTTCTTT
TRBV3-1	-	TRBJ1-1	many	CASSQHRDTGGPNTEAFF	TGTGCCAGCAGCCAACATCGAGACACCGGAGGGCCCAACACTGAAGCTTTCTTT
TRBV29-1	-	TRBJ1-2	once	CSVEPREAPNYGYTF	TGCAGCGTTGAACCCAGAGAGGCACCTAACTATGGCTACACCTTC